This TCR beta chain was obtained from a study of CD8+CD57+ T cells in acquired aplastic anemia. In the study overall: The DNA of sorted CD4+ and CD8+ cells averaged approximately 3.4 ug. The study, taken as a whole, reports: In common between the patients and the controls were twenty-nine CD8+ CDR3 sequences.

A remark on this clonotype: Its specificity is not known.

The CDR3 loop spans 16 amino acids. The germline CDR1 and CDR2 sequences are LGHNA and YNFKEQ. V lost 1 base and J lost 4, with 13 bases in between. CD8+CD57+ cell expansion, shown by flow cytometry, had occurred in the patients selected for sequencing. There were no patients without severe acquired aplastic anemia. Patient blood was sampled before any therapy had been received. The TCR beta profiling, which covered VDJ combination and CDR3 sequence, was carried out using genomic DNA as the template. Each CDR3 protein gets one entry after TCRdb re-called the reads with MiXCR. The repertoire holds about 290,000 distinct CDR3 sequences, with around three fifths as singletons.

The V and J genes are TRBV4-2 and TRBJ2-2; D is possibly TRBD2 (5 bases). The sequenced material came from sorted CD4+, CD8+, or CD8+CD57+ T cells (not recorded which) from PBMCs. The sequence was collected from a human donor with aplastic anemia. CDR3 protein: CASSQVGRVGTGELFF. CDR3 DNA: TGTGCCAGCAGCCAAGTTGGGCGGGTTGGCACCGGGGAGCTGTTTTTT.